Detailed here is one TCR beta chain. The antigen is undetermined. The junction differs from germline at one of its ends, possibly a read error. This sample stems from a study of tumor and adjacent non-tumor tissue in lung cancer. This CDR3 comprises 17 residues. CDR1 and CDR2 (germline): SGHAT, FQNNGV. The template was RNA from unsorted bulk tissue. This non-tumor lung sample came from over 3 cm beyond the tumor edge. TCRbeta libraries were built with three rounds of nested PCR, modified from ARM-PCR. TCRdb reprocessed the multiplex PCR reads with MiXCR, giving one entry per CDR3 protein. The top ten hold around 30% of the sample, which has roughly 75,000 distinct CDR3 sequences, less than 75% seen once. Study observations and caveats: In normal lung, the top 100 clones were significantly more dominant than in tumor. Higher tumor TCR diversity was associated with shorter survival.

The receptor comes from a woman between 50 and 59 years old with non-small cell lung cancer. Input material: distant non-tumor lung tissue. The genes are TRBV11-2 and TRBJ2-7; either TRBD1 or TRBD2 may supply D (6 bases each). The CDR3 coding sequence is TGTGCCAGCAGCTTAGCCGCGGGACACACGGGGCCCCACGACCAGTACTTC. Amino acid sequence: CASSLAAGHTGPHDQYF.